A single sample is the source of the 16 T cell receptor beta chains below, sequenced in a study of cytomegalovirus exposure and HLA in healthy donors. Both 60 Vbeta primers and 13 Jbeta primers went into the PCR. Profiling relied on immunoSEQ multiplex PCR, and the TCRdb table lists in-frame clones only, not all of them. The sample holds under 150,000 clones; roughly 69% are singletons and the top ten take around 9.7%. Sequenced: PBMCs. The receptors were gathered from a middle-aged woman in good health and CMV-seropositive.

The CDR3 region has the DNA TGTGCCAGCAGCAAAGACGGGACAGCGAATTATGGCTACACCTTC. Protein: CASSKDGTANYGYTF. The chain recombines TRBV21-1 with TRBJ1-2; the D call TRBD1 from the table was never checked on the DNA. TRBV21-1 is a pseudogene locus. CDR3 size: 15 residues.

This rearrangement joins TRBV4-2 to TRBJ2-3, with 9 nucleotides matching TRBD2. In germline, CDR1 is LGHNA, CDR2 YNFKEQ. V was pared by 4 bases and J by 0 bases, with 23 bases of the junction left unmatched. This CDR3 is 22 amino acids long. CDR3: CASSPLQVVDALAGLSTDTQYF. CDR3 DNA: TGTGCCAGCAGCCCCCTGCAGGTGGTAGATGCTCTAGCGGGGCTGAGCACAGATACGCAGTATTTT.

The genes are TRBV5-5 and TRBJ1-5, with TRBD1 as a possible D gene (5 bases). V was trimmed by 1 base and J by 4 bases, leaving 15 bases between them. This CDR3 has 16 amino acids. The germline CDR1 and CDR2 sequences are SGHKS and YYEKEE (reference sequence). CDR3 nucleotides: TGTGCCAGCAGCTTGTTCCGTGGGGGGATGAATCAGCCCCAGCATTTT. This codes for CASSLFRGGMNQPQHF.

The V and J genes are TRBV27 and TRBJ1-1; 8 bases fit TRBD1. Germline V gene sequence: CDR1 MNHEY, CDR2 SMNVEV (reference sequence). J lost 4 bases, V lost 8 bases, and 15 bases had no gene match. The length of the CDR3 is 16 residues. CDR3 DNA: TGTGCCAGCGGAGGAAGGCAGGGGGCGCGGGGCACTGAAGCTTTCTTT. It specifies CASGGRQGARGTEAFF.

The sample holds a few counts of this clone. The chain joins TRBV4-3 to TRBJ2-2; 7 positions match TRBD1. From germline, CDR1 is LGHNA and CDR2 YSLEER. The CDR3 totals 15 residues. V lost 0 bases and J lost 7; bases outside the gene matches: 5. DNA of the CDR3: TGCGCCAGCAGCCAAGATGACAGGGTAAACGGGGAGCTGTTTTTT. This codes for CASSQDDRVNGELFF.

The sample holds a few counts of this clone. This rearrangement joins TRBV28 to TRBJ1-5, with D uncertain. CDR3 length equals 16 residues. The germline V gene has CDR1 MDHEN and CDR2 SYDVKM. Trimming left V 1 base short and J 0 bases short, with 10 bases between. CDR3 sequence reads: CASSLLKRYSNQPQHF. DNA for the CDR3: TGTGCCAGCAGTTTATTGAAGCGGTATAGCAATCAGCCCCAGCATTTT.

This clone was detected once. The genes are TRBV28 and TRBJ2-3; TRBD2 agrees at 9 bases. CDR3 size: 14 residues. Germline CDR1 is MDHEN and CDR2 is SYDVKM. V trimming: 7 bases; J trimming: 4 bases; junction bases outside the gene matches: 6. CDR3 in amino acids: CASTREGLADTQYF. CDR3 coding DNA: TGTGCCAGCACGCGGGAGGGCCTCGCAGATACGCAGTATTTT.

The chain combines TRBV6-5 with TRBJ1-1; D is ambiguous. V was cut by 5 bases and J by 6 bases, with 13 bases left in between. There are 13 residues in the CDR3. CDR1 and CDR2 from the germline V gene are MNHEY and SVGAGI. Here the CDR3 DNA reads TGTGCCAGCAGTCTATACTCTGAGGCTGAAGCTTTCTTT. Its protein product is CASSLYSEAEAFF.

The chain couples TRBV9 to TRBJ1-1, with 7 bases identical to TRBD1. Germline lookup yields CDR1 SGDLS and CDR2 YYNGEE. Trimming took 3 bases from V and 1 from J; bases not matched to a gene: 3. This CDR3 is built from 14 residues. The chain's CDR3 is CASSAGTANTEAFF. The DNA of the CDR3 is TGTGCCAGCAGCGCCGGGACAGCGAACACTGAAGCTTTCTTT.

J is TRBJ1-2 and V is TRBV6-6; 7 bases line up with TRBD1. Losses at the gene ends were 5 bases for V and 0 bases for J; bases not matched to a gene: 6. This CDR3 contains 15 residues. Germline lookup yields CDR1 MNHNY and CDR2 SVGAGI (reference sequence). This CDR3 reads CASSHGDRANYGYTF. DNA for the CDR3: TGTGCCAGCAGTCACGGGGACAGAGCTAACTATGGCTACACCTTC.

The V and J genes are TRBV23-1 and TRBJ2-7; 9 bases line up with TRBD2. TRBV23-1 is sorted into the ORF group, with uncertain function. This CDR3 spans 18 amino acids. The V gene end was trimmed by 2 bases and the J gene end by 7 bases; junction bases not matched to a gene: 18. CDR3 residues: CASSQNRLAGPGRQEQYF. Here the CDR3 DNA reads TGCGCCAGCAGTCAAAATCGGCTAGCGGGACCCGGGAGACAGGAGCAGTACTTC.

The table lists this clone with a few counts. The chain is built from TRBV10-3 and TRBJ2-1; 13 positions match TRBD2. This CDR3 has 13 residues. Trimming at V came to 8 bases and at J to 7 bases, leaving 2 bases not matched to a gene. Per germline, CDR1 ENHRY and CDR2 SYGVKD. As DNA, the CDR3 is TGTGCCATCGGACTAGCGGGAGCTAATGAGCAGTTCTTC. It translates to CAIGLAGANEQFF.

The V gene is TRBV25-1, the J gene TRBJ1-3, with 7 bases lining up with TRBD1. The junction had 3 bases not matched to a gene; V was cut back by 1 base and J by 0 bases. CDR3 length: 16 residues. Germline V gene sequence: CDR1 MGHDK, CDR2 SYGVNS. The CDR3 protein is CASSEWGQSSGNTIYF. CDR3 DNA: TGTGCCAGCAGTGAATGGGGACAGAGCTCTGGAAACACCATATATTTT.

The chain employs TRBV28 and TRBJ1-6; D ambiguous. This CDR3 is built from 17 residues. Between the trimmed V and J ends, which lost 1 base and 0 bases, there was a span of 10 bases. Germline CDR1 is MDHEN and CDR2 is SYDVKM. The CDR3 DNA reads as TGTGCCAGCAGTTTATTACAGACGAGCTCCTATAATTCACCCCTCCACTTT. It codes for CASSLLQTSSYNSPLHF.

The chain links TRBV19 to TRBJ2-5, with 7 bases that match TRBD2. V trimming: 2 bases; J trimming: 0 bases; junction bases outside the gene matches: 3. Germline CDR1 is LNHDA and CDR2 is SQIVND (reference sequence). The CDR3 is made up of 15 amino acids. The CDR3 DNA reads TGTGCCAGTAGTATAATGGGGGGGTACCAAGAGACCCAGTACTTC. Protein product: CASSIMGGYQETQYF.

The CDR3 DNA follows: TGTGCCAGCAGCAAGGTGGAACAGTATGGCTACACCTTC. It specifies CASSKVEQYGYTF. This chain connects TRBV21-1 to TRBJ1-2; the table's D call, TRBD1, was not checked against the DNA. TRBV21-1 is a pseudogene locus. This CDR3 contains 13 residues.